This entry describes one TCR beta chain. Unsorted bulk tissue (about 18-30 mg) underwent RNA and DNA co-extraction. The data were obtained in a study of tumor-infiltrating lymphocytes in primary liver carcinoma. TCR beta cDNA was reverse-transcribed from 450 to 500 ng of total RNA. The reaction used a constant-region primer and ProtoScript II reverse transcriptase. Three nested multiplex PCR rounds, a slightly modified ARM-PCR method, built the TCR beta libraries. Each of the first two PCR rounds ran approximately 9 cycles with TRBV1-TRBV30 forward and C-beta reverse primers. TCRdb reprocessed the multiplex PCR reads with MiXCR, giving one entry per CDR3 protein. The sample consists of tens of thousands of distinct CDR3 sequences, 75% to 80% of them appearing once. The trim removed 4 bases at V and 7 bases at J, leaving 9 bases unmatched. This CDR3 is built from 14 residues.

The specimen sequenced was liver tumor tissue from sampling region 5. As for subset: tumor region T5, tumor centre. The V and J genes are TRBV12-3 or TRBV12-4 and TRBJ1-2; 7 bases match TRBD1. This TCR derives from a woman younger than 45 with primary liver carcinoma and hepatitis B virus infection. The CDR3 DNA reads TGTGCCAGCAGTTCGCTGACAGGGTTCCTTGGCTACACCTTC. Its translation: CASSSLTGFLGYTF.